This T cell receptor (beta chain) emerged from a study of T cell repertoires in cytomegalovirus infection. In the study overall: Well-studied HLA-B-restricted CMV epitopes were used in the study alongside recently identified HLA-C-restricted ones. Study-wide results and caveats: Summed frequency of shared TCR beta families picked out CMV carriers who also had the relevant HLA. Clonotypes of TCR beta that were HLA-C-restricted and CMV-specific dominated the ex vivo response.

In TCRdb, the reads were re-called with MiXCR into one record per CDR3 protein. The sample lists roughly 920,000 distinct CDR3 sequences, around a third occurring once. CDR3 length equals 15 residues. Germline V gene lookup returns CDR1 MNHEY and CDR2 SVGAGI. Trimming pared 5 bases from V and 6 bases from J, leaving 18 bases between. A few counts support this clonotype. Antigen unknown. V and J are TRBV6-5 and TRBJ2-3; the D gene is possibly TRBD1 (6 bases). The receptor's source is a human donor in good health (CMV status not recorded). Some clones in this sample may be carry-over from other donors' samples. The sample was cultured CD8+ T cells from PBMCs, taken from culture after CMV antigen stimulation. CDR3 protein: CASSGPGQALDTQYF. CDR3 coding DNA: TGTGCCAGCAGTGGTCCGGGACAAGCCCTGGATACGCAGTATTTT.